This T cell receptor (beta chain) came from a study of blood T cell repertoires in COVID-19. About the study: Specimens from acute and convalescent COVID-19 originated in the United States, Italy and Spain. T cells, B-cell-depleted T cells, or PBMCs supplied cDNA or gDNA.

Authors' data handling: Nucleated cell counts were estimated from reference gene primer amplification. Sequencing used immunoSEQ multiplex PCR; TCRdb keeps in-frame clones, though not all of them. D and trimming come from the DNA, and the V and J calls and clone size come from that table. The table records 100,000 to 150,000 clones, around 70% of them present only once. The sample holds one count of this clone. Trimming pared 2 bases from V and 6 bases from J, leaving 7 bases between. CDR1 and CDR2 (germline): WNHNN, SYGVQD (reference sequence). The CDR3 consists of 12 residues. Sequencing was carried out using peripheral blood. The clonotype originates from a man aged 55-75 years with acute or convalescent COVID-19. The chain couples TRBV10-1 to TRBJ1-2; the D is unclear. The chain's CDR3 is CASSENLDGYTF. CDR3 coding DNA: TGCGCCAGCAGTGAGAATCTCGATGGCTACACCTTC.